Below are 23 T cell receptor delta chains sequenced from a single sample in a study of Vδ1+ human thymocytes. Antigens for these TCRs are unknown. Sequences come from RNA converted to cDNA by reverse transcription. Multiplex PCR used pooled V-gene forward primers and a constant-region reverse primer to amplify CDR3s. TCRdb fed the multiplex PCR reads to CATT. The table includes 45,000 to 60,000 delta-chain clones, about a sixth detected once. Study results and caveats: Thymic TRG and TRD repertoires appeared highly polyclonal, with Gaussian CDR3 length distributions.

Sequencing was done on a sample of Vdelta1+ gamma-delta thymocytes from the thymus. Subset specified: FACS-sorted CD3+ TCRalphabeta- TCRVdelta1+ TCRVdelta2- thymocytes. The receptors were gathered from a boy under three years old who had congenital heart surgery.

The V call is TRDV2, the J call TRDJ3; 11 nucleotides match TRDD3. This CDR3 contains 18 residues. V lost 0 bases, J lost 10 bases, and 10 bases stayed unmatched. Looked up from germline, CDR1 is GEAIGNYY and CDR2 is EKD. In DNA, the CDR3 is TGTGCCTGTGACACCGTTTACTGGGGGATATTTGGTACCCGACAGATGTTTTTC. This translates into CACDTVYWGIFGTRQMFF.

This clone was observed a few times. The V gene is TRDV1, the J gene TRDJ1, with TRDD3 matching over 8 bases. V dropped 2 bases and J dropped 0; count of bases not matched to a gene: 23. This CDR3 is 22 amino acids long. CDR1 TSWWSYY and CDR2 QGS come from the germline V gene. The chain's CDR3 is CALGEIRNSGDYWGYHTDKLIF. In DNA, the CDR3 is TGTGCTCTTGGGGAAATTAGGAACTCTGGGGACTACTGGGGGTACCACACCGATAAACTCATCTTT.

The sample holds a few counts of this clone. The chain combines TRDV1 with TRDJ1, with D unresolved. The CDR3 spans 15 residues. From germline, CDR1 is TSWWSYY and CDR2 QGS. Between the trimmed V and J ends, which lost 4 bases and 8 bases, there was a span of 20 bases. CDR3 nucleotide sequence: TGTGCTCTTGGGGGCTCCGGGTGGTCTCTGTCCAAACTCATCTTT. Its protein product is CALGGSGWSLSKLIF.

A remark on this clone: This may stem from a read error, because a much larger clone lies one nucleotide away. The sample carries other DNA sequences with the same CDR3. The chain employs TRAV29/DV5 and TRDJ1; D unresolved. Germline lookup yields CDR1 NSMFDY and CDR2 ISSIKDK. This CDR3 comprises 15 residues. The CDR3 nucleotides are TGTGCCGCAAGCGCGTTAGAAGCCACTTCCGATAAACTCATCTTT. As protein: CAASALEATSDKLIF.

This clone was observed at least ten times. The chain has TRDV1 and TRDJ1, with TRDD3 as a possible D gene (5 bases). CDR1 and CDR2 (germline): TSWWSYY, QGS. V gave up 0 bases and J gave up 0 bases, with 17 bases separating them. The length of the CDR3 is 18 residues. In DNA form, the CDR3 reads TGTGCTCTTGGGGAACTATCCTCCGTACTGGCGTACACCGATAAACTCATCTTT. It encodes CALGELSSVLAYTDKLIF.

This clone turned up a few times. The chain combines TRDV1 with TRDJ1; no clear D gene. V dropped 4 bases and J dropped 1 base, with 22 bases sitting between them. CDR3 length: 18 residues. Looked up from germline, CDR1 is TSWWSYY and CDR2 is QGS. The CDR3 coding sequence is TGTGCTCTTGGGGGATCCATCTCCCGTACTCCCCCCACCGATAAACTCATCTTT. Its protein is CALGGSISRTPPTDKLIF.

This clone was seen more than once but under ten times. The genes are TRDV1 and TRDJ1; TRDD3 matches at 8 bases. V lost 1 base and J lost 2; bases outside the gene matches: 9. The CDR3 spans 17 residues. CDR1 is TSWWSYY and CDR2 is QGS in the germline V gene. For the CDR3, the DNA is TGTGCTCTTGGGGAACCCACAGGGATACGGATAACCGATAAACTCATCTTT. This codes for CALGEPTGIRITDKLIF.

This clone was seen a handful of times. The chain couples TRDV1 to TRDJ1, with no clear D. Trimming cost V 0 bases and J 6 bases, with 26 bases left between them. CDR1 TSWWSYY and CDR2 QGS come from the germline V gene. The CDR3 sequence is 19 residues long. The CDR3: CALGELSLIPDGGSNKLIF. DNA of the CDR3: TGTGCTCTTGGGGAACTGAGTCTCATTCCGGATGGCGGCTCGAATAAACTCATCTTT.

This clone was seen more than once but under ten times. This rearrangement joins TRDV1 to TRDJ1; 9 nucleotides match TRDD2. The V gene's germline CDR1 is TSWWSYY and CDR2 QGS. This CDR3 spans 22 amino acids. The trim removed 2 bases at V and 2 bases at J, leaving 24 bases unmatched. The CDR3 DNA follows: TGTGCTCTTGGGGAAGGGGGACCCTTCCTACGTCGAATGGGGGGATGGACCGATAAACTCATCTTT. This gives the protein CALGEGGPFLRRMGGWTDKLIF.

V usage is TRDV1 and J usage is TRDJ1, with TRDD3 identical over 11 bases. Looked up from germline, CDR1 is TSWWSYY and CDR2 is QGS. The CDR3 is made up of 18 amino acids. The junction had 11 bases not matched to a gene; V was cut back by 5 bases and J by 0 bases. This CDR3 reads CALGSSRVLGDNTDKLIF. The CDR3 region has the DNA TGTGCTCTTGGGAGCTCCCGGGTACTGGGGGATAACACCGATAAACTCATCTTT.

This clone was detected a few times. V gene TRDV1 combines with J gene TRDJ1; D unclear. This CDR3 contains 16 residues. Germline-derived CDR1 and CDR2 are TSWWSYY and QGS. Trimming took off 1 base at V and 1 base at J, with 13 bases between the two ends. CDR3 coding DNA: TGTGCTCTTGGGGAACAGGTGGGTGGCCCCACCGATAAACTCATCTTT. This translates into CALGEQVGGPTDKLIF.

This clone was found a few times. The chain links TRDV1 to TRDJ2; D remains ambiguous. Germline V gene data show CDR1 as TSWWSYY and CDR2 as QGS. V was clipped by 2 bases and J by 0 bases, with 4 bases between them. CDR3 length equals 14 residues. The CDR3 is CALGEEALTAQLFF. The DNA of the CDR3 is TGTGCTCTTGGGGAAGAAGCTTTGACAGCACAACTCTTCTTT.

This chain uses TRDV1 with TRDJ1; 8 nucleotides agree with TRDD3. CDR3 length equals 22 residues. The ends lost 1 base at V and 4 bases at J; junction bases unmatched: 26. Per germline, CDR1 TSWWSYY and CDR2 QGS. The CDR3, as DNA: TGTGCTCTTGGGGAACCAATCTCCTACGGGCCCTGGGGATACAGTCTCCTCGATAAACTCATCTTT. This translates into CALGEPISYGPWGYSLLDKLIF.

This clone was seen a few times. The rearrangement joins TRDV1 to TRDJ4; tentative D call: TRDD3 (5 bases). From germline, CDR1 is TSWWSYY and CDR2 QGS. V shed 4 bases and J shed 0 bases, with 45 bases lying between them. There are 25 residues in the CDR3. CDR3 in amino acids: CALGVIGAPERENYALWGHSRPLIF. DNA for the CDR3: TGTGCTCTTGGGGTGATAGGTGCCCCGGAACGAGAAAACTACGCCCTTTGGGGACACTCCAGACCCCTGATCTTT.

There are a few counts of this clone. The rearrangement joins TRDV1 to TRDJ1; 10 nucleotides agree with TRDD3. The germline CDR1 and CDR2 sequences are TSWWSYY and QGS. The CDR3 consists of 22 residues. V lost 3 bases to trimming and J lost 3 bases; unmatched junction nucleotides: 25. CDR3 DNA sequence: TGTGCTCTTGGGGACCAGAAGGCCTTCCAAGTACTGGGGGATTGGGTGGCCGATAAACTCATCTTT. This encodes CALGDQKAFQVLGDWVADKLIF.

J is TRDJ1 and V is TRDV1, with 8 bases that match TRDD3. V was clipped by 0 bases and J by 0 bases; unmatched bases: 12. CDR1 and CDR2 from the germline V gene are TSWWSYY and QGS. There are 19 residues in the CDR3. The CDR3 DNA reads as TGTGCTCTTGGGGAACTAGACTACGGCTGGGGGACGTACACCGATAAACTCATCTTT. Translated, it gives CALGELDYGWGTYTDKLIF.

Note on this clone: Other DNA sequences in the same sample also yield this CDR3. The V and J genes are TRDV1 and TRDJ1; D uncertain. The CDR3 totals 14 residues. V lost 0 bases to trimming and J lost 0 bases, with 5 bases between them. The germline CDR1 and CDR2 sequences are TSWWSYY and QGS. This CDR3 is CALGELGYTDKLIF. DNA of the CDR3: TGTGCTCTTGGGGAACTAGGGTACACCGATAAACTCATCTTT.

The sample holds a few counts of this clone. This chain uses TRDV1 with TRDJ1; D might be TRDD2 (5 bases). CDR3 size: 20 residues. Germline CDR1 and CDR2: TSWWSYY and QGS. Trimming left V 3 bases short and J 0 bases short, with 26 bases between. The CDR3 nucleotides read TGTGCTCTTGGGGAGATCCCTCCTGTCCCTAACCTACGGTACACCGATAAACTCATCTTT. Translation: CALGEIPPVPNLRYTDKLIF.

The V gene is TRDV1, the J gene TRDJ1; 8 bases align to TRDD3. Unmatched junction bases numbered 22, after V lost 1 base and J lost 0 bases. Germline CDR1 reads TSWWSYY; CDR2 reads QGS. CDR3 length: 22 amino acids. The CDR3 DNA sequence: TGTGCTCTTGGGGAACGATCAACCTTCCCCCTTGTACTGGGGGCTTACACCGATAAACTCATCTTT. Translation gives CALGERSTFPLVLGAYTDKLIF.

In this sample, this clone turned up a few times. The chain uses TRDV1 and TRDJ1; TRDD3 matches at 8 bases. The V segment lost 2 bases and the J segment 4 bases; nucleotides outside the gene matches: 24. This CDR3 has 21 residues. CDR1 and CDR2 from the germline V gene are TSWWSYY and QGS. The CDR3 bases are TGTGCTCTTGGGGAAGTGAAGCTATTTGGGTACTGGGGGCCCCAAAGCGATAAACTCATCTTT. This gives the protein CALGEVKLFGYWGPQSDKLIF.

This clone has just a few counts. V and J are TRDV1 and TRDJ1, with 11 positions matching TRDD3. The germline CDR1 and CDR2 sequences are TSWWSYY and QGS. V lost 1 base, J lost 8 bases, and 18 bases stayed unmatched. The CDR3 extends over 19 amino acids. Here the CDR3 DNA reads TGTGCTCTTGGGGAACGACGGGGTGGCTTTCCGGCTGGGGGATACAAACTCATCTTT. This codes for CALGERRGGFPAGGYKLIF.

This chain uses TRDV1 with TRDJ1, with 7 bases matching TRDD3. Germline loops: CDR1 TSWWSYY, CDR2 QGS. CDR3 length: 19 amino acids. J lost 0 bases, V lost 2 bases, and 15 bases had no gene match. CDR3 coding DNA: TGTGCTCTTGGGGAAGCCTACCAGTGTGGGGATAGAGACACCGATAAACTCATCTTT. Its translation: CALGEAYQCGDRDTDKLIF.

This clone was seen a handful of times. The V call is TRDV1, the J call TRDJ1, with 8 positions matching TRDD2. This CDR3 has 23 amino acids. Per germline, CDR1 TSWWSYY and CDR2 QGS. Unmatched junction bases numbered 25, after V lost 0 bases and J lost 1 base. As DNA, the CDR3 is TGTGCTCTTGGGGAACTTTTACCTAACTTCCTACGCCGTACTACCATACCCACCGATAAACTCATCTTT. Translating gives CALGELLPNFLRRTTIPTDKLIF.